The clone carrying this TCR beta chain was seen many times. The data derive from a study of spatial heterogeneity in lung cancer. About the research overall: The study consistently detected more beta-chain than alpha-chain sequences.

Documented time point: sample taken at primary tumor resection. The input material, whole RNA from tumor, nontumor lung or frozen PBMC, was sequenced unsorted. TCRdb reprocessed the 5' RACE reads via MiXCR and lists one record per CDR3 protein. The table includes about 39,000 distinct CDR3 sequences, 5.8% detected once. The CDR3 has 16 residues. V lost 5 bases and J lost 1; bases outside the gene matches: 5. The sequencing here drew on PBMCs, taken at surgery. This TCR derives from a male donor with early-stage non-small cell lung cancer. V and J are TRBV12-3 or TRBV12-4 and TRBJ2-2, with 9 bases that match TRBD1. In DNA form, the CDR3 reads TGTGCCAGCAGTAACGGACAGGGGATGAACACCGGGGAGCTGTTTTTT. Protein: CASSNGQGMNTGELFF.